This TCR beta chain was identified in a study of blood T cells in healthy people across ages. The CDR3 is 15 amino acids long, termini counted. For this clonotype: No DNA is shown, since the ends of the CDR3 on it are uncertain; the CDR3 is the one TCRdb lists.

Then a second PCR, running roughly 7 to 11 cycles, was carried out with a sample-barcoded 5' primer and a J-beta primer mix. One entry per CDR3 protein results from TCRdb running MiXCR on the 5' RACE reads. Of approximately 780,000 distinct CDR3 sequences in the sample, more than 25% were seen once. The extraction recovered at least 5.5 micrograms of total RNA per sample. These same data were also listed under a study on T cells of mothers and their children. Per that study: cDNA was made from all extracted RNA, about 1.4 ug per 15 ul.

This TCR was sampled from a boy between 10 and 17 years old in good health. The rearrangement links TRBV21-1 to TRBJ1-5; TRBD1 reflects the table's D call only, with no check against the DNA. TRBV21-1 is given as a pseudogene. Sequencing input: blood. CDR3: CASSKVGTGNQPQHF.